These 31 T cell receptor beta chains were sequenced from one sample in a study of molecular identifiers for immune sequencing clone quantification. TCRdb re-derived calls from the PCR reads in MiXCR, one entry per CDR3 protein. The sample lists hundreds of thousands of distinct CDR3 sequences, roughly 27% occurring once. The specimen was naive CD8+ T cells from blood, with Jurkat cell RNA spiked in. Sample subset: FACS-sorted CD8+CD4-CCR7+CD45RA+ naive T cells. The receptors shown here come from a human donor in good health. Some libraries in this study had Jurkat cell RNA spiked in.

This clonotype was observed many times. The chain joins TRBV5-1 to TRBJ2-7, with D tentatively TRBD1 (5 bases). Germline assignment: CDR1 SGHRS and CDR2 YFSETQ. The CDR3 runs to 15 residues. Deletions cut 1 base from V and 0 bases from J, with 11 bases between. DNA of the CDR3: TGCGCCAGCAGCTTGTCGCCAGACAGCTCCTACGAGCAGTACTTC. This encodes CASSLSPDSSYEQYF.

This clonotype was counted a few times. The J gene is TRBJ2-2, the V gene TRBV20-1; the D is unclear. CDR1 is DFQATT, CDR2 SNEGSKA, per germline (reference sequence). V was cut by 1 base and J by 7 bases, with 7 bases left in between. This CDR3 has 12 amino acids. The CDR3, as DNA: TGCAGTGCTAGAGTCCCAAGCGGGGAGCTGTTTTTT. It encodes CSARVPSGELFF.

The rearrangement uses TRBV5-1 and TRBJ2-7; 7 bases align to TRBD1. The CDR3 loop spans 15 amino acids. CDR1 is SGHRS and CDR2 is YFSETQ in the germline V gene. The trim removed 3 bases at V and 2 bases at J, leaving 8 bases unmatched. For the CDR3, the DNA is TGCGCCAGCAGCTCTGGGACAGCTGCTACCTACGAGCAGTACTTC. Translating it yields CASSSGTAATYEQYF.

Comments on this clonotype: This may arise from a read error, as a much more abundant clone is one base away. This chain uses TRBV29-1 with TRBJ2-1; tentatively, D is TRBD1 (6 bases). The length of the CDR3 is 14 residues. CDR1 is SQVTM and CDR2 is ANQGSEA in the germline V gene. The CDR3 here is CGVDTGNIYNEQFF. The CDR3 nucleotides read TGCGGCGTTGACACAGGGAATATCTACAATGAGCAGTTCTTC.

This clonotype was found many times. This chain uses TRBV6-5 with TRBJ1-2, with D maybe TRBD1 (5 bases). The CDR3 consists of 13 residues. Trimming shortened V by 2 bases and J by 3 bases, and 7 bases separated the two germline ends. Germline V gene data show CDR1 as MNHEY and CDR2 as SVGAGI. Here the CDR3 reads CASSYVGDYGYTF. The CDR3 DNA reads TGTGCCAGCAGTTACGTGGGGGACTATGGCTACACCTTC.

This clonotype appeared a few times. The rearrangement uses TRBV4-1 and TRBJ2-1; D perhaps matches TRBD1 (6 bases). The V gene's germline CDR1 is MGHRA and CDR2 YSYEKL. V lost 0 bases and J 3 bases, leaving 12 bases between the germline ends. This CDR3 contains 16 residues. The CDR3 coding sequence is TGCGCCAGCAGCCAAGATACAGGGACCCTCTACAATGAGCAGTTCTTC. Its protein is CASSQDTGTLYNEQFF.

Many counts were recorded for this clonotype. The CDR3 sequence: CASSESLDVNQPQHF. The CDR3 nucleotides read TGTGCCAGCAGTGAATCACTGGACGTTAATCAGCCCCAGCATTTT. The chain combines TRBV28 with TRBJ1-5; D remains ambiguous. The CDR3 covers 15 residues. V was trimmed by 5 bases and J by 4 bases, leaving 15 bases between them. Germline CDR1 MDHEN, CDR2 SYDVKM.

This clonotype has more than one count but fewer than ten. Possible read error: a much larger clone is one base away. The rearrangement uses TRBV6-2 or TRBV6-3 and TRBJ1-1; D remains unclear. The CDR3 contains 13 residues. Germline V lookup: CDR1 MNHEY, CDR2 SVGEGT. CDR3 sequence (DNA): TGTGCCAGCAGTTACTATGGGTACACTGGAGCTTTCTTT. Translating it yields CASSYYGYTGAFF.

The chain recombines TRBV28 with TRBJ2-2; TRBD1 matches 7 bases. The junction had 13 bases not matched to a gene; V was cut back by 4 bases and J by 2 bases. Per germline, CDR1 MDHEN and CDR2 SYDVKM. This CDR3 contains 18 residues. The CDR3 DNA reads as TGTGCCAGCAGTTACCCCACAGGGGAGTCTGTCAACACCGGGGAGCTGTTTTTT. It codes for CASSYPTGESVNTGELFF.

The rearrangement links TRBV12-3 or TRBV12-4 to TRBJ1-2; TRBD1 is a possible D gene (6 bases). V was clipped by 1 base and J by 6 bases, with 6 bases between them. This CDR3 contains 12 residues. CDR3 coding DNA: TGTGCCAGCAGTTTAGGGACAGATGGCTACACCTTC. Translation gives CASSLGTDGYTF.

On this clonotype itself: A much larger clonotype is one base distant, so this may be a read error. CDR3 bases: TGTGCCAGCAGTTTCGTGCGTTGGGATCCGCAGTATTTT. Encoded protein: CASSFVRWDPQYF. The chain carries TRBV28 and TRBJ2-3; D gene uncertain. Germline V gene data show CDR1 as MDHEN and CDR2 as SYDVKM. V gave up 3 bases and J gave up 10 bases, with 14 bases separating them. The CDR3 runs to 13 residues.

This clonotype was counted many times. The chain uses TRBV4-3 and TRBJ1-3; D call uncertain. The CDR3 has 18 amino acids. Deletions cut 0 bases from V and 0 bases from J, with 15 bases between. Germline CDR1 LGHNA, CDR2 YSLEER. The CDR3 DNA follows: TGCGCCAGCAGCCAAGATCGAGTCCAGACGAGCTCTGGAAACACCATATATTTT. Translated, it gives CASSQDRVQTSSGNTIYF.

This clonotype occurred many times. The chain is built from TRBV6-1 and TRBJ2-6; D is uncertain. V was pared by 3 bases and J by 3 bases, with 6 bases between. The CDR3 loop spans 14 amino acids. Germline V gene lookup returns CDR1 MNHNS and CDR2 SASEGT. This chain's CDR3 is CASSEALGANVLTF. The CDR3, as DNA: TGTGCCAGCAGTGAGGCACTTGGGGCCAACGTCCTGACTTTC.

Many counts were recorded for this clonotype. J is TRBJ1-1 and V is TRBV9; TRBD1 matches 7 bases. The germline V gene has CDR1 SGDLS and CDR2 YYNGEE. The CDR3 length is 15 residues. J was trimmed by 3 bases and V by 4 bases; bases with no gene match: 9. The CDR3 protein is CASSLQGNEDTEAFF. The CDR3 nucleotides are TGTGCCAGCAGCCTACAGGGGAACGAAGACACTGAAGCTTTCTTT.

This clonotype was observed at least ten times. Written as DNA, the CDR3 is TGCGCCAGCAGCCAAGAACGTGGGACAGAAATCTCCTACGAGCAGTACTTC. It specifies CASSQERGTEISYEQYF. The chain recombines TRBV4-3 with TRBJ2-7, with 7 nucleotides matching TRBD1. Germline V gene lookup returns CDR1 LGHNA and CDR2 YSLEER. This CDR3 has 17 amino acids. V lost 0 bases and J lost 0; bases outside the gene matches: 8.

Details on this clonotype: Here the CDR3 omits its conserved ending phenylalanine or tryptophan, so a read error is the likely source. In DNA form, the CDR3 reads TGTGCCAGTAGTAACTCCGCGCGGGATGAGCAGTTCCTC. Encoded protein: CASSNSARDEQFL. The J gene is TRBJ2-1, the V gene TRBV19, with a weak D call TRBD2 (5 bases). CDR1 is LNHDA, CDR2 SQIVND, per germline (reference sequence). V was clipped by 4 bases and J by 8 bases, with 12 bases between them. The CDR3 runs 13 residues.

As concerns this clonotype: A much bigger clone sits one base away, suggesting this may be a read error. This chain connects TRBV7-9 to TRBJ2-3, with D possibly TRBD1 on 5 matching bases. The germline V gene has CDR1 SEHNR and CDR2 FQNEAQ (reference sequence). The CDR3 is 14 residues long. The CDR3 reads CASSPWTSTATQYF. The CDR3 nucleotides are TGTGCCAGCAGCCCTTGGACAAGCACAGCTACGCAGTATTTT.

This clonotype has more than one count but fewer than ten. The gene calls are TRBV20-1 and TRBJ2-3; TRBD2 matches at 13 bases. Germline loops: CDR1 DFQATT, CDR2 SNEGSKA (reference sequence). This CDR3 region has 20 residues. V gave up 5 bases and J gave up 4 bases; unmatched junction bases: 21. CDR3 bases: TGCAGTGCTCAACCCCGTTTGGGACTAGCGGGACAGCTTCGGCCAGATACGCAGTATTTT. Translating it yields CSAQPRLGLAGQLRPDTQYF.

This clonotype was recorded many times. The V call is TRBV9, the J call TRBJ2-3; either TRBD1 or TRBD2 may supply D (5 bases each). Trimming pared 4 bases from V and 3 bases from J, leaving 12 bases between. The CDR3 is 14 amino acids. Germline loops: CDR1 SGDLS, CDR2 YYNGEE. CDR3 residues: CASSFSRETDTQYF. The CDR3 region has the DNA TGTGCCAGCAGCTTCTCCAGGGAGACAGATACGCAGTATTTT.

This rearrangement joins TRBV7-8 to TRBJ1-6; D ambiguous. The germline V gene has CDR1 SGHVS and CDR2 FQNEAQ. V was cut by 5 bases and J by 8 bases, with 13 bases left in between. The CDR3 totals 14 residues. The DNA of the CDR3 is TGTGCCAGCAGCCCAACGGACGGCTATTCACCCCTCCACTTT. This codes for CASSPTDGYSPLHF.

Only a few counts were recorded for this clonotype. Just one base apart from a much larger clone, this may be a read error. The chain joins TRBV12-3 or TRBV12-4 to TRBJ2-7; 14 nucleotides line up with TRBD2. The CDR3 runs 15 residues. The chain's CDR3 is CASSGTSGSPYEQSF. The CDR3 coding sequence is TGTGCCAGCAGTGGGACTAGCGGGAGTCCCTACGAGCAGTCCTTC.

The V and J genes are TRBV4-1 and TRBJ1-6, with no clear D. CDR1 and CDR2 from the germline V gene are MGHRA and YSYEKL. Trimming pared 0 bases from V and 5 bases from J, leaving 11 bases between. This CDR3 contains 16 residues. The DNA for the CDR3 is TGCGCCAGCAGCCAAGATCTGGCAGGAAATAATTCACCCCTCCACTTT. The encoded protein is CASSQDLAGNNSPLHF.

The V and J genes are TRBV6-2 or TRBV6-3 and TRBJ2-5; 8 nucleotides line up with TRBD2. The CDR3 runs to 13 residues. V trimming: 1 base; J trimming: 12 bases; junction bases outside the gene matches: 7. Germline loops: CDR1 MNHEY, CDR2 SVGEGT. The CDR3, as DNA: TGTGCCAGCAGTTACTTTAGCGGGACAACCGAGTACTTC. It yields the protein CASSYFSGTTEYF.

The chain recombines TRBV20-1 with TRBJ2-3; 14 nucleotides align to TRBD2. V gave up 0 bases and J gave up 5 bases; unmatched junction bases: 7. Germline CDR1 reads DFQATT; CDR2 reads SNEGSKA (reference sequence). This CDR3 is 17 amino acids long. The CDR3 loop is CSARDLGLAGEGDTQYF. The CDR3 DNA follows: TGCAGTGCTAGAGATCTGGGACTAGCGGGAGAAGGAGATACGCAGTATTTT.

The chain is built from TRBV27 and TRBJ2-3; maybe TRBD2 (5 bases). CDR3 length: 15 amino acids. CDR1 is MNHEY, CDR2 SMNVEV, per germline (reference sequence). The V gene lost 6 bases and the J gene lost 2 bases, with 15 bases spanning the gap. The CDR3 DNA is TGTGCCAGCAGCCACCAATTCGGGGTCACAGATACGCAGTATTTT. Translation gives CASSHQFGVTDTQYF.

This clonotype was seen ten or more times. The genes are TRBV19 and TRBJ2-4; the match to TRBD1 covers 7 bases. The CDR3 consists of 16 residues. Trimming removed 3 bases from V and 4 bases from J; junction bases left unmatched: 9. Germline assignment: CDR1 LNHDA and CDR2 SQIVND (reference sequence). This CDR3 reads CASSIFGGQEKNIQYF. DNA of the CDR3: TGTGCCAGTAGTATCTTCGGTGGACAGGAGAAAAACATTCAGTACTTC.

This clonotype was picked up a small number of times. The chain joins TRBV13 to TRBJ1-1; D is ambiguous. Trimming pared 5 bases from V and 11 bases from J, leaving 12 bases between. This CDR3 contains 11 residues. CDR1 PRHDT and CDR2 FYEKMQ come from the germline V gene (reference sequence). The CDR3 loop reads CASSLGRSAFF. As DNA, the CDR3 is TGTGCCAGCAGCCTTGGGCGATCCGCTTTCTTT. The complete variable domain, with remaining parts taken from reference TRBV13 and TRBJ1-1, reads AAGVIQSPRHLIKEKRETATLKCYPIPRHDTVYWYQQGPGQDPQFLISFYEKMQSDKGSIPDRFSAQQFSDYHSELNMSSLELGDSALYFCASSLGRSAFFGQGTRLTVV.

Concerning this clonotype itself: A much larger clone lies one base from this, so it may be a read error. J is TRBJ1-1 and V is TRBV7-2; TRBD1 aligns across 10 bases. The CDR3 is 18 amino acids. The germline V gene encodes CDR1 SGHTA and CDR2 FQGNSA. For the CDR3, the DNA is TGTGCCAGCAGCTTATTGCCTATGGGACAGGGGCTTTTAACTGAAGCTATCTTT. Protein product: CASSLLPMGQGLLTEAIF. Full variable domain (missing parts from reference TRBV7-2 and TRBJ1-1): GAGVSQSPSNKVTEKGKDVELRCDPISGHTALYWYRQSLGQGLEFLIYFQGNSAPDKSGLPSDRFSAERTGGSVSTLTIQRTQQEDSAVYLCASSLLPMGQGLLTEAIFGQGTRLTVV.

This clonotype was seen just once. This may come from a read error, since a much larger clone is one base off. This sequence joins TRBV12-3 or TRBV12-4 and TRBJ1-5; TRBD1 agrees at 8 bases. CDR3 length equals 14 residues. CDR3 sequence (DNA): TGTGCCAGCAGTTGGACAGGGATTAATCAGCCCCAGCAGTTT. Translating gives CASSWTGINQPQQF.

This clonotype was observed a few times. In nucleotides, the CDR3 is TGTGCCAGCAGCCTAAAAGGACAGAACTATGGCTACACCTTC. This gives the protein CASSLKGQNYGYTF. The gene calls are TRBV9 and TRBJ1-2; weak D call: TRBD1 (6 bases). Germline loops: CDR1 SGDLS, CDR2 YYNGEE. V lost 4 bases and J 2 bases, leaving 12 bases between the germline ends. This CDR3 comprises 14 residues.

The gene calls are TRBV28 and TRBJ1-5; D might be TRBD1 (5 bases). In germline, CDR1 is MDHEN, CDR2 SYDVKM. This CDR3 has 14 residues. Between the trimmed V and J ends, which lost 6 bases and 6 bases, there was a span of 15 bases. CDR3 residues: CASRSLMGPQPQHF. The CDR3 DNA sequence: TGTGCCAGCAGAAGTCTCATGGGACCTCAGCCCCAGCATTTT.